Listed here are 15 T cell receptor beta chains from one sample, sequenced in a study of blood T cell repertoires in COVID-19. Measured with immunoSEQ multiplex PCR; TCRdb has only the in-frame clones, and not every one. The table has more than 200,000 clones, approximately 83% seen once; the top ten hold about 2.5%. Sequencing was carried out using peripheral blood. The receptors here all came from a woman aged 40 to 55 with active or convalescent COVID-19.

CDR3 bases: TGTGCCAGCAGCGTAACCCCCTTAGGGACACACACCGGGGAGCTGTTTTTT. Amino acids: CASSVTPLGTHTGELFF. The gene calls are TRBV9 and TRBJ2-2; D is possibly TRBD1 (6 bases). Germline assignment: CDR1 SGDLS and CDR2 YYNGEE. The CDR3 length is 17 residues. The V and J ends lost 1 base and 3 bases respectively, with 16 bases between them.

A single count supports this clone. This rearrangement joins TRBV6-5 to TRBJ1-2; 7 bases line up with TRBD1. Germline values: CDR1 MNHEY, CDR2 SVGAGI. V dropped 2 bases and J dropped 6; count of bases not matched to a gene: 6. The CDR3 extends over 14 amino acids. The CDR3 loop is CASSYGGGADGYTF. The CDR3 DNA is TGTGCCAGCAGTTACGGAGGGGGCGCAGATGGCTACACCTTC.

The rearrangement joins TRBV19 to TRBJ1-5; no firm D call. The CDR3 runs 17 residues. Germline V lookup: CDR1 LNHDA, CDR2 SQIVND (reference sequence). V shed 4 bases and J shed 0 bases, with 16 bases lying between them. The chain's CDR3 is CASSKLHKDYSNQPQHF. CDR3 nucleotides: TGTGCCAGTAGTAAACTCCACAAGGACTATAGCAATCAGCCCCAGCATTTT.

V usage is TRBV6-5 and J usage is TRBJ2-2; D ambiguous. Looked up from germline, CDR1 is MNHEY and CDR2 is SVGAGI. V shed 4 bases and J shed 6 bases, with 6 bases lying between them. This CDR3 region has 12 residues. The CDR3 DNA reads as TGTGCCAGCAGTTTCGGTTCCGGGGAGCTGTTTTTT. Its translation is CASSFGSGELFF.

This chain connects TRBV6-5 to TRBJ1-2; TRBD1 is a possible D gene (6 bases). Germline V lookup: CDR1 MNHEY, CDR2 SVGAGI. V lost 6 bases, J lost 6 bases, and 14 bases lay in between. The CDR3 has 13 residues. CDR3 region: CASRPFRGDGYTF. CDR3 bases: TGTGCCAGCAGGCCTTTCAGGGGAGATGGCTACACCTTC.

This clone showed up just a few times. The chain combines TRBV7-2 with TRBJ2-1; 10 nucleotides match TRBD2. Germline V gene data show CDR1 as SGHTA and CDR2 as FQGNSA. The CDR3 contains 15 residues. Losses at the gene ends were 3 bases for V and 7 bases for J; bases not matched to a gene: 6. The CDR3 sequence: CASSLDSGGPNEQFF. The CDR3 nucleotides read TGTGCCAGCAGCTTGGATAGCGGGGGGCCGAATGAGCAGTTCTTC.

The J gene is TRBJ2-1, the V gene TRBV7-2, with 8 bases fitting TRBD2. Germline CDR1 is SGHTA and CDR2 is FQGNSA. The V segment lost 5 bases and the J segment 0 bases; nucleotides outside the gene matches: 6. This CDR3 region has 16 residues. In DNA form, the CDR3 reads TGTGCCAGCAGCCGCGGGGGGCAACCCTCCTACAATGAGCAGTTCTTC. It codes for CASSRGGQPSYNEQFF.

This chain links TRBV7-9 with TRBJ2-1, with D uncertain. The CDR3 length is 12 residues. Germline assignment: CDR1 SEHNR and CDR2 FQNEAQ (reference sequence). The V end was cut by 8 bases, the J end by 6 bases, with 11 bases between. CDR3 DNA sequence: TGTGCCAGCGAGCGTTTTGGCAATGAGCAGTTCTTC. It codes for CASERFGNEQFF.

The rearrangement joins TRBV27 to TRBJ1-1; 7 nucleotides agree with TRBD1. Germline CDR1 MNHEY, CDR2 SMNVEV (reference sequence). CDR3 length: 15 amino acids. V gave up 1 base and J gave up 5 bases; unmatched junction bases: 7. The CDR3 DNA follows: TGTGCCAGCAGTTTATTTGCCCAGGGGGTGACTGAAGCTTTCTTT. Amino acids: CASSLFAQGVTEAFF.

The CDR3, as DNA: TGCGCCAGCAGCCAAGCGCGGGACGGGTATAATTCACCCCTCCACTTT. It encodes CASSQARDGYNSPLHF. V gene TRBV4-3 combines with J gene TRBJ1-6; D perhaps matches TRBD1 (5 bases). The CDR3 runs 16 residues. V lost 1 base, J lost 4 bases, and 11 bases lay in between. Germline V lookup: CDR1 LGHNA, CDR2 YSLEER.

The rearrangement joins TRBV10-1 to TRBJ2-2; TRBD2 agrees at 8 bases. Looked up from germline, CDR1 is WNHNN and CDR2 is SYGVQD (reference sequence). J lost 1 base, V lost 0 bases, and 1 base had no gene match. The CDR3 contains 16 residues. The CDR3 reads CASSESAGVNTGELFF. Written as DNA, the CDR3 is TGCGCCAGCAGTGAGTCAGCGGGAGTGAACACCGGGGAGCTGTTTTTT.

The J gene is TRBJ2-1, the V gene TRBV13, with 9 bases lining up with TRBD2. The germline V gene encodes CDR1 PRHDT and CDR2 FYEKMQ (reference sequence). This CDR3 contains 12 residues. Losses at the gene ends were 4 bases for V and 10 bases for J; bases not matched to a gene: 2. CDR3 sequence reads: CASSSSGVEQFF. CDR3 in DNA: TGTGCCAGCAGCTCTAGCGGGGTAGAGCAGTTCTTC.

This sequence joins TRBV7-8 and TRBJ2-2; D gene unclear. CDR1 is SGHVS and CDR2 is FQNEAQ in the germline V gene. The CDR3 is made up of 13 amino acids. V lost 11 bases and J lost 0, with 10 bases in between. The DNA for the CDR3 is TGTGCCCCCAATCCAGCGAACACCGGGGAGCTGTTTTTT. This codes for CAPNPANTGELFF.

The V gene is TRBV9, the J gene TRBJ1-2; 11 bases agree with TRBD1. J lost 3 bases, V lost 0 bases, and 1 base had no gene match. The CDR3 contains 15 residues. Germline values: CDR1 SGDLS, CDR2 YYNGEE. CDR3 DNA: TGTGCCAGCAGCGTAGGGGACAGGGGGTACTATGGCTACACCTTC. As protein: CASSVGDRGYYGYTF.

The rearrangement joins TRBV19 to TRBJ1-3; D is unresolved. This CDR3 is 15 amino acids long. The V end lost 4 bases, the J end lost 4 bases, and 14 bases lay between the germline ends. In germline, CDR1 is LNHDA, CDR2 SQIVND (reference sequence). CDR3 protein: CASSNLRGRGNTIYF. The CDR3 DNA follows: TGTGCCAGTAGTAATCTCCGAGGTAGGGGAAACACCATATATTTT.